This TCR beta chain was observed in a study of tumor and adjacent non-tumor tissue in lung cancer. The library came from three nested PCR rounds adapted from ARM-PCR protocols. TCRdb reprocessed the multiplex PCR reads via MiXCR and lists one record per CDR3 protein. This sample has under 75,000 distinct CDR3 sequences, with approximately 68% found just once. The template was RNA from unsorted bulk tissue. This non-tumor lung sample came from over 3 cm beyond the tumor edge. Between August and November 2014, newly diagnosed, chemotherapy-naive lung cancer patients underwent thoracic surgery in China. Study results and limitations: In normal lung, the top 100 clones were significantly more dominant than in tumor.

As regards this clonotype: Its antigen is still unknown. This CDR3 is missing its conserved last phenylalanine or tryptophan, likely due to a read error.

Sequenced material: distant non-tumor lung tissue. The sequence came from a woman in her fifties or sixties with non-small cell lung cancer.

CDR3 DNA: TGTGCCAGCAGCACAACCGGGACGCCAGACAGTGAGCAGTTCCTC. It codes for CASSTTGTPDSEQFL. This sequence joins TRBV12-3 or TRBV12-4 and TRBJ2-1; either TRBD1 or TRBD2 may fit D (5 bases each). The CDR3 contains 15 residues. Deletions cut 6 bases from V and 9 bases from J, with 21 bases between.